Listed below are T cell receptor beta chains from one sample, sequenced in a study of response to subunit inactivated influenza vaccine. TCRdb reanalysed the RT-PCR reads using MiXCR and keeps one entry per CDR3 protein. The data show 650,000 to 800,000 distinct CDR3 sequences, 11% to 15% seen once. Sequencing used PBMCs from blood, obtained approximately 15 days before vaccination. The receptors derive from a man in his fifties or sixties who received an inactivated influenza vaccine. The CDR3 runs from the conserved cysteine through the conserved F or W. The D gene is left open where the match is weak. Only some rows state a clone size, as once, few, many or a class for expanded clones.

16 TRBJ1-2 - - TRBV10-3 CAISGSSGGGFYGYTF TGTGCCATCAGTGGGAGTTCGGGGGGCGGCTTCTATGGCTACACCTTC
15 TRBJ2-4 - TRBD2 TRBV30 CAWVAKRGAGNIQYF TGTGCCTGGGTCGCCAAGCGGGGGGCAGGAAACATTCAGTACTTC
16 TRBJ2-2 once TRBD1 TRBV15 CATSTGTGSEAGELFF TGTGCCACCAGCACCGGGACAGGGTCTGAGGCCGGGGAGCTGTTTTTT
14 TRBJ1-1 many - TRBV7-2 CASSLGGTKGEAFF TGTGCCAGCAGCTTAGGGGGGACGAAGGGAGAAGCTTTCTTT
14 TRBJ2-3 - - TRBV5-1 CASSGQPGVDTQYF TGCGCCAGCAGCGGTCAGCCAGGGGTCGATACGCAGTATTTT
15 TRBJ1-1 few TRBD1 TRBV3-1 CASSQSRGLGTEAFF TGTGCCAGCAGCCAATCCAGGGGGCTCGGCACTGAAGCTTTCTTT
14 TRBJ2-3 few TRBD1 TRBV10-3 CAINIGGISDTQYF TGTGCCATCAACATAGGGGGCATTTCAGATACGCAGTATTTT
15 TRBJ1-6 - - TRBV7-8 CASQLTDSGGSPLHF TGTGCCAGTCAACTTACCGACAGCGGGGGATCACCCCTCCACTTT
15 TRBJ2-7 - - TRBV12-3/TRBV12-4 CAISAGDFTSNEQYF TGTGCCATCAGCGCCGGGGATTTCACGTCCAACGAGCAGTACTTC
17 TRBJ1-3 - - TRBV6-5 CASSYSPTGHSGNTIYF TGTGCCAGCAGTTACTCCCCTACAGGGCACTCTGGAAACACCATATATTTT
14 TRBJ2-7 few - TRBV4-3 CASSQDFGSYEQYF TGCGCCAGCAGCCAAGATTTCGGCAGCTACGAGCAGTACTTC
16 TRBJ2-1 - TRBD1 TRBV25-1 CASSEDRGKGYNEQFF TGTGCCAGCAGTGAAGACAGGGGGAAAGGGTACAATGAGCAGTTCTTC
14 TRBJ1-2 - - TRBV3-1 CASSPLQGKDGYTF TGTGCCAGCAGCCCGTTGCAGGGGAAGGATGGCTACACCTTC
15 TRBJ1-1 - - TRBV7-2 CASSLSGTVDTEAFF TGTGCCAGCAGCTTAAGTGGCACCGTAGACACTGAAGCTTTCTTT
15 TRBJ2-1 - - TRBV20-1 CSATHEEVGPNEQFF TGCAGTGCCACCCACGAGGAGGTGGGACCCAATGAGCAGTTCTTC